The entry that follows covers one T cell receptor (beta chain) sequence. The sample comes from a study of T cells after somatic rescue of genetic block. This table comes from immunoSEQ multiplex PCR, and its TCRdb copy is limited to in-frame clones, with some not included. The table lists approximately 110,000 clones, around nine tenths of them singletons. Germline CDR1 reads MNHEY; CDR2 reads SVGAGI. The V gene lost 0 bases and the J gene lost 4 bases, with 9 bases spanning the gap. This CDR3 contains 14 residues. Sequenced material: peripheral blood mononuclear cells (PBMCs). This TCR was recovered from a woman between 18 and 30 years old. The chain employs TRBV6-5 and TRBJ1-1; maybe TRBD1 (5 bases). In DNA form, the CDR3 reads TGTGCCAGCAGTTACTCGGGGGTCATCACTGAAGCTTTCTTT. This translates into CASSYSGVITEAFF.